These T cell receptor beta chains were read from a single sample in a study of radiotherapy plus CTLA-4 blockade in lung cancer. Assay: immunoSEQ multiplex PCR; the TCRdb copy retains only in-frame clones and omits some. The sample comprises 75,000 to 100,000 clones, about 91% of which are singletons, and 4.5% to 6% rests with the top ten. This material consisted of peripheral blood, taken from a patient treated with radiotherapy plus ipilimumab. These receptors all stem from a human donor with non-small cell lung cancer that progressed on radiotherapy plus ipilimumab. Both conserved end residues are part of each CDR3. A D gene is named only where the DNA matches it firmly. Part of the rows lack a size; the others show once, few, many or a class for expanded clones.

TRBJ2-3 | . | TRBV5-6 | . | CASSLEGSPSRKDTQYF | TGTGCCAGCAGCTTGGAGGGGTCTCCTTCGCGAAAAGATACGCAGTATTTT
TRBJ1-2 | TRBD1 | TRBV28 | . | CASSLRKGAGGYTF | TGTGCCAGCAGTTTGCGGAAGGGGGCGGGAGGCTACACCTTC
TRBJ2-5 | . | TRBV5-1 | . | CASNKQGDPRETQYF | TGCGCCAGCAATAAGCAGGGAGACCCTAGGGAGACCCAGTACTTC
TRBJ2-3 | TRBD1 | TRBV10-3 | few | CAISDRTGRSTDTQYF | TGTGCCATCAGTGACAGGACAGGCAGGAGCACAGATACGCAGTATTTT
TRBJ2-1 | TRBD2 | TRBV5-1 | once | CASSLTSLAMVSYNEQFF | TGCGCCAGCAGCTTGACTTCACTAGCGATGGTTTCCTACAATGAGCAGTTCTTC
TRBJ2-7 | . | TRBV18 | . | CASSPDQGGEQYF | TGTGCCAGCTCACCTGATCAGGGTGGCGAGCAGTACTTC
TRBJ2-1 | TRBD2 | TRBV27 | . | CASRRRGLAGRNEQFF | TGTGCCAGCAGGAGGCGTGGACTAGCGGGTCGCAATGAGCAGTTCTTC
TRBJ1-2 | . | TRBV18 | . | CASSPGGNYGYTF | TGTGCCAGCTCACCAGGGGGAAACTATGGCTACACCTTC
TRBJ1-2 | TRBD1 | TRBV28 | few | CASSQGTEGTIF | TGTGCCAGCAGTCAGGGGACAGAAGGGACGATTTTC
TRBJ2-2 | . | TRBV18 | . | CASSRMAPSPGELFF | TGTGCCAGCTCACGGATGGCTCCTAGCCCCGGGGAGCTGTTTTTT
TRBJ2-1 | TRBD2 | TRBV5-5 | . | CASSNLGGTKNEQFF | TGTGCCAGCAGTAATCTCGGGGGGACGAAGAATGAGCAGTTCTTC
TRBJ1-1 | . | TRBV9 | . | CASSLGTTNTEAFF | TGTGCCAGCAGCCTAGGGACGACGAACACTGAAGCTTTCTTT
TRBJ2-1 | TRBD2 | TRBV7-8 | . | CASSLTASGRVYEQFF | TGTGCCAGCAGCTTAACGGCAAGCGGGAGGGTTTATGAGCAGTTCTTC
TRBJ2-7 | TRBD2 | TRBV5-1 | . | CASSPRAGVTAWEQYF | TGCGCCAGCAGCCCAAGGGCGGGGGTCACTGCGTGGGAGCAGTACTTC